This T cell receptor (beta chain) originates from a study of T-cell reconstitution after alpha-beta-depleted transplantation in children. Losses at the gene ends were 4 bases for V and 0 bases for J; bases not matched to a gene: 11. From germline, CDR1 is SGHVS and CDR2 FNYEAQ. The CDR3 loop spans 17 amino acids. This clonotype was recorded once. The authors prepared the TCRbeta library with unique molecular identifiers. TCRdb re-derived calls from the PCR reads in MiXCR, one entry per CDR3 protein. This table has around 360,000 distinct CDR3 sequences, 10% appearing once. This TCR derives from a human donor who donated a stem cell graft to a child with acute lymphoblastic leukemia. Material: PBMCs from the stem cell graft donor, obtained from the stem cell graft. This chain connects TRBV7-6 to TRBJ2-7, with 8 bases aligning to TRBD1. The CDR3 region has the DNA TGTGCCAGCAGCTCAGGGGGCGGTCCAGGAAGCTCCTACGAGCAGTACTTC. It encodes CASSSGGGPGSSYEQYF.